This TCR beta chain originates from a study of cytomegalovirus exposure and HLA in healthy donors. Study-wide points: For most TCR sequences rarity was the rule, although some public TCRs occurred in many donors.

The PCR made use of 60 Vbeta and 13 Jbeta primers. Measured with immunoSEQ multiplex PCR; TCRdb has only the in-frame clones, and not every one. The repertoire table contains 100,000 to 150,000 clones. About this clone: Its antigen is undetermined.

Germline CDR1 reads SGHAT; CDR2 reads FQNNGV. Deletions cut 5 bases from V and 6 bases from J, with 13 bases between. This CDR3 region has 13 residues. Material: PBMCs. This chain links TRBV11-2 with TRBJ1-1; no definite D call. The receptor was isolated from a man under 40 in good health and CMV-seronegative. The CDR3 DNA reads as TGTGCCAGCAGCCCGCGGGAGGAGGCTGAAGCTTTCTTT. As protein: CASSPREEAEAFF.